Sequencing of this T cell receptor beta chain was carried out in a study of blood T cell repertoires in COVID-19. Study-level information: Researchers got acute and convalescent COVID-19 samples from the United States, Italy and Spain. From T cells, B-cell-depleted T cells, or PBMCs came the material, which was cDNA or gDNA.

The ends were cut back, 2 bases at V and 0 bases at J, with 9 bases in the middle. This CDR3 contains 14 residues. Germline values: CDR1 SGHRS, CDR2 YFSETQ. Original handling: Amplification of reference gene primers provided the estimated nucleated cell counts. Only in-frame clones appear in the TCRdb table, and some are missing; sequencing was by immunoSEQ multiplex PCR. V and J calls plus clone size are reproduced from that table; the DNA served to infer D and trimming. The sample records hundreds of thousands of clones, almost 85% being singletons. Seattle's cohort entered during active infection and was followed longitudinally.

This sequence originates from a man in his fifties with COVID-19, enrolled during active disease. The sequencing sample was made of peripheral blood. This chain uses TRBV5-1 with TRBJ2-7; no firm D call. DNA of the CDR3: TGCGCCAGCAGCTTTTCCGTGAGCTCCTACGAGCAGTACTTC. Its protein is CASSFSVSSYEQYF.